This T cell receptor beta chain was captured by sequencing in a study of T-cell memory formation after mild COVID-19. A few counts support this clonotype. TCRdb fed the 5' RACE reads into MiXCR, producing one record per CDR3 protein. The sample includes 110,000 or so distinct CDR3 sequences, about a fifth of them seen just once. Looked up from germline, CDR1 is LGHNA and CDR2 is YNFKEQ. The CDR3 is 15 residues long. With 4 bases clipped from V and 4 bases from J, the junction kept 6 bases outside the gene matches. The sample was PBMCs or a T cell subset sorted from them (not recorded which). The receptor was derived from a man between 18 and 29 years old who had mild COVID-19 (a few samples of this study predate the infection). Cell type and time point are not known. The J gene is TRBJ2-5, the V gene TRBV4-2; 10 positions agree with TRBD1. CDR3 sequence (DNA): TGTGCCAGCAGCCCCCGGGACAGGGGAATAGAGACCCAGTACTTC. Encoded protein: CASSPRDRGIETQYF.